The clone carrying this T cell receptor (beta chain) showed up many times. Its specificity is not known. Attachment of unique molecular identifiers was made to individual cDNA molecules. TCRdb processed the 5' RACE reads anew with MiXCR; each CDR3 protein has one entry. Among about 28,000 distinct CDR3 sequences, 5% to 6.5% were seen once, and the ten largest hold roughly a third. The entry originates in a study of early T cells in non-severe SARS-CoV-2 infection. Study details: Chains stayed unpaired after sequencing of bulk RNA from unsorted whole blood.

Study-wide results and caveats: Missing private and CD4 specificities, VDJdb matching favored anti-spike CD8 responses.

CDR1 and CDR2 from the germline V gene are MNHEY and SVGAGI. CDR3 length: 14 amino acids. The V end lost 7 bases, the J end lost 0 bases, and 7 bases lay between the germline ends. The chain combines TRBV6-5 with TRBJ2-6; D is unresolved. The clonotype originates from an adult who was a healthcare worker with PCR-confirmed SARS-CoV-2 infection or an uninfected control (not recorded which). The sample consisted of whole blood, taken at baseline. The CDR3 DNA is TGTGCCAGCAACAGCCACTCTGGGGCCAACGTCCTGACTTTC. Amino acids: CASNSHSGANVLTF.